These T cell receptor beta chains were read from a single sample in a study of identifying expanded T cells in peripheral blood. This table comes from immunoSEQ multiplex PCR, and its TCRdb copy is limited to in-frame clones, with some not included. The sample lists 70,000 to 95,000 clones; about nine tenths were seen once. Sequencing used blood. The receptors originated from a person aged 18 to 75 in good health. Each CDR3 is given with its conserved first and last residue. Fields, in order: D gene, clone size, J gene, V gene, CDR3 DNA, CDR3 protein. D genes are given only for firm matches. Some rows have no size entry. The others give once, few or many, or a class for an expanded clone.

- | - | TRBJ2-1 | TRBV5-1 | TGCGCCAGCACTGGGTACGGTAACAATGAGCAGTTCTTC | CASTGYGNNEQFF
TRBD2 | - | TRBJ2-3 | TRBV4-3 | TGCGCCAGCAGCCAAGACCCAGCGGGAAGCACAGATACGCAGTATTTT | CASSQDPAGSTDTQYF
- | few | TRBJ1-6 | TRBV30 | TGTGCCTGGAGTACGGCTTCGGGACCCCTCCACTTT | CAWSTASGPLHF
- | - | TRBJ2-7 | TRBV7-9 | TGTGCCAGCAGCTTAGAGGGGGTGGCCCACGAGCAGTACTTC | CASSLEGVAHEQYF
- | - | TRBJ1-3 | TRBV9 | TGTGCCAGCAGCGTAGATTTGACAGACTCTGGAAACACCATATATTTT | CASSVDLTDSGNTIYF
- | once | TRBJ2-2 | TRBV11-2 | TGTGCCAGCACTCCGTACGCGGGGCTACAAACCGGGGAGCTGTTTTTT | CASTPYAGLQTGELFF
TRBD1 | once | TRBJ1-2 | TRBV29-1 | TGCAGCTCCGAGACAGGGAATTATGGCTACACCTTC | CSSETGNYGYTF
TRBD1 | - | TRBJ1-3 | TRBV10-3 | TGTGCCATCAGTGAGTCAGAGACAGGGGTATATTTT | CAISESETGVYF
- | few | TRBJ1-2 | TRBV5-6 | TGTGCCAGCAGCTTGACTATGAGGGACACTGGCTACACCTTC | CASSLTMRDTGYTF
- | once | TRBJ2-5 | TRBV4-1 | TGCGCCAGTCGCTTGGACCCTTCGGGAGAGACCCAGTACTTC | CASRLDPSGETQYF
TRBD1 | - | TRBJ1-4 | TRBV5-1 | TGCGCCAGCAGCTTACAGGGGGCTAATGAAAAACTGTTTTTT | CASSLQGANEKLFF
- | once | TRBJ1-2 | TRBV13 | TGTGCCAGCAGCTCCCGACAGACCCGAAACTATGGCTACACCTTC | CASSSRQTRNYGYTF
TRBD2 | - | TRBJ2-1 | TRBV5-1 | TGCGCCAGCAGCTTCCCTAGCGGGGGGAGGGATAATGAGCAGTTCTTC | CASSFPSGGRDNEQFF
- | - | TRBJ2-7 | TRBV6-1 | TGTGCCAGCAGTGAAGTTGTAGGGGAGCAGTACTTC | CASSEVVGEQYF
TRBD2 | - | TRBJ2-1 | TRBV29-1 | TGCAGCGTTGTTAGCGGGGGGGAAAATGAGCAGTTCTTC | CSVVSGGENEQFF
- | - | TRBJ2-2 | TRBV9 | TGTGCCAGCAGCCTGATTGGGGGCTCGGCCGGGGAGCTGTTTTTT | CASSLIGGSAGELFF
- | - | TRBJ1-1 | TRBV10-3 | TGTGCCATCAGTGATAAGGAGAACACTGAAGCTTTCTTT | CAISDKENTEAFF
- | few | TRBJ1-5 | TRBV6-4 | TGTGCCAGCAGTGAAGGGGACAATCAGCCCCAGCATTTT | CASSEGDNQPQHF
TRBD2 | - | TRBJ2-1 | TRBV6-4 | TGTGCCAGCAGTGAGGGACTAGAGGGCACTGAGCAGTTCTTC | CASSEGLEGTEQFF
- | - | TRBJ2-2 | TRBV5-4 | TGTGCCAGCAGCCGTAACCAGGACCACACCGGGGAGCTGTTTTTT | CASSRNQDHTGELFF
TRBD1 | - | TRBJ2-1 | TRBV27 | TGTGCCAGCAGTTTCTACCGCGGACAGGCCATTAGCTCCTACAATGAGCAGTTCTTC | CASSFYRGQAISSYNEQFF
TRBD1 | once | TRBJ2-3 | TRBV15 | TGTGCCACCAGCATTGGGGACAGCAGGATCACAGATACGCAGTATTTT | CATSIGDSRITDTQYF
TRBD1 | - | TRBJ1-2 | TRBV5-6 | TGTGCCAGCAGCTTGGAAAGGACAGGGGGATATGGCTACACCTTC | CASSLERTGGYGYTF
- | - | TRBJ1-4 | TRBV4-3 | TGCGCCAGCAGCCAAGGCTTGGGTGTAAAACTGTTTTTT | CASSQGLGVKLFF
- | - | TRBJ2-3 | TRBV6-1 | TGTGCCAGCAGTGCTAGGTCAGATACGCAGTATTTT | CASSARSDTQYF
TRBD1 | - | TRBJ1-3 | TRBV7-2 | TGTGCCAGCAGCTACCGGGACAGCTCTGGAAACACCATATATTTT | CASSYRDSSGNTIYF
TRBD2 | - | TRBJ2-7 | TRBV13 | TGTGCCAGCAGCTTCCGGACTAGCGGGGGCTACGAGCAGTACTTC | CASSFRTSGGYEQYF
TRBD1 | few | TRBJ2-5 | TRBV30 | TGTGCCTGGAGCCCGGGACAGTACCAAGAGACCCAGTACTTC | CAWSPGQYQETQYF
- | - | TRBJ1-2 | TRBV6-5 | TGTGCCAGCACCAAGGGGCAGGGGTACTATGGCTACACCTTC | CASTKGQGYYGYTF
- | few | TRBJ2-1 | TRBV4-2 | TGTGCCAGCAGCCGAGGACTTGGGACCGGAAATGAGCAGTTCTTC | CASSRGLGTGNEQFF
- | - | TRBJ1-1 | TRBV18 | TGTGCCAGCTCACCAGCGGGTGGGAACACTGAAGCTTTCTTT | CASSPAGGNTEAFF
- | - | TRBJ1-4 | TRBV14 | TGTGCCAGCAGCCAAGATCTCCGGGAAAAACTGTTTTTT | CASSQDLREKLFF
- | - | TRBJ1-6 | TRBV14 | TGTGCCAGCAGCCAAGTTAGGAATTCACCCCTCCACTTT | CASSQVRNSPLHF
- | - | TRBJ2-2 | TRBV6-1 | TGTGCCAGCAGTGGGGAGGTGATTACCGGGGAGCTGTTTTTT | CASSGEVITGELFF
TRBD1 | - | TRBJ1-1 | TRBV29-1 | TGCAGCGCCACCTGGACAGGGGACACTGAAGCTTTCTTT | CSATWTGDTEAFF
TRBD1 | - | TRBJ2-7 | TRBV5-1 | TGCGCCAGCAGCTTCGGACAGGCTTCCTACGAGCAGTACTTC | CASSFGQASYEQYF
- | - | TRBJ2-1 | TRBV4-2 | TGTGCCAGCAGCCAAACCTCAAGTCGGGGGTACAATGAGCAGTTCTTC | CASSQTSSRGYNEQFF
- | - | TRBJ1-4 | TRBV19 | TGTGCCAGTAGTGACCTCATACGGGATATGAATGAAAAACTGTTTTTT | CASSDLIRDMNEKLFF
- | - | TRBJ2-3 | TRBV28 | TGTGCCAGCAGAAGTACAGATACGCAGTATTTT | CASRSTDTQYF
TRBD2 | - | TRBJ2-5 | TRBV28 | TGTGCCAGCAGTTTCTTCGGGGGGGTGGGAGAGACCCAGTACTTC | CASSFFGGVGETQYF
- | few | TRBJ1-4 | TRBV5-1 | TGCGCCAGCAGCTCCAGGGGACAACAGGATGAAAAACTGTTTTTT | CASSSRGQQDEKLFF
- | once | TRBJ1-5 | TRBV6-6 | TGTGCCAGCAGTTACTCCCAAAATCAGCCCCAGCATTTT | CASSYSQNQPQHF
- | - | TRBJ1-6 | TRBV28 | TGTGCCAGCAGTCCCCAACGAGACTATTCACCCCTCCACTTT | CASSPQRDYSPLHF
- | - | TRBJ2-1 | TRBV15 | TGTGCCACCAGCAGGCGGGACCCCCGGAATGAGCAGTTCTTC | CATSRRDPRNEQFF
- | once | TRBJ2-5 | TRBV5-8 | TGTGCCAGCAGCTTGGAAGGGGGACGCGAGACCCAGTACTTC | CASSLEGGRETQYF
TRBD1 | - | TRBJ1-2 | TRBV6-5 | TGTGCCAGCAGTTACCAGGGGACAGGGTCCCTCCATGGCTACACCTTC | CASSYQGTGSLHGYTF
TRBD2 | - | TRBJ2-7 | TRBV28 | TGTGCCAGCAGTCCCGGGACTAGCGGGGGGGTAGCCTACGAGCAGTACTTC | CASSPGTSGGVAYEQYF
TRBD1 | - | TRBJ2-3 | TRBV27 | TGTGCCAGCAGTCCGCCCCCGGGGCAGGGGGATTATACGCAGTATTTT | CASSPPPGQGDYTQYF
- | once | TRBJ2-7 | TRBV7-2 | TGTGCCAGCAGCTTAGTTTACGAGCAGTACTTC | CASSLVYEQYF
- | - | TRBJ1-2 | TRBV28 | TGTGCCAGCAGCCTAGGGGGTTATGGCTACACCTTC | CASSLGGYGYTF
TRBD2 | - | TRBJ2-7 | TRBV5-6 | TGTGCCAGCAGCCCGTCGGGGACTAGCGGGGGTTACGAGCAGTACTTC | CASSPSGTSGGYEQYF
TRBD1 | - | TRBJ2-6 | TRBV5-1 | TGCGCCAGCAGCTCGTGGACAGGGGTTATCTCTGGGGCCAACGTCCTGACTTTC | CASSSWTGVISGANVLTF
TRBD2 | - | TRBJ2-3 | TRBV5-1 | TGCGCCAGCAGCTTGGAGGCTAGCGGGGGAAGAAATACGCAGTATTTT | CASSLEASGGRNTQYF
- | - | TRBJ1-5 | TRBV7-6 | TGTGCCAGCAGCTCACAGGGAGGGCAGCCCCAGCATTTT | CASSSQGGQPQHF
- | - | TRBJ1-1 | TRBV7-9 | TGTGCCAGCAGGGTAACGGACACTGAAGCTTTCTTT | CASRVTDTEAFF
- | - | TRBJ1-2 | TRBV6-5 | TGTGCCAGCAGCCCCGGAAGCTATGGCTACACCTTC | CASSPGSYGYTF
- | - | TRBJ2-7 | TRBV5-4 | TGTGCCAGCAGCCTCGTACGGGGCCGGTCCGAGCAGTACTTC | CASSLVRGRSEQYF